This T cell receptor beta chain originates from a study of T cell repertoires in cytomegalovirus infection. Regarding the study as a whole: Ex vivo responses were dominated by HLA-C-restricted CMV-specific TCR beta clonotypes. Cumulative frequency of public TCR beta families picked out carriers of CMV plus the relevant HLA.

Each CDR3 protein gets one entry after TCRdb re-called the reads with MiXCR. In the table there are about 830,000 distinct CDR3 sequences, over 25% of which are singletons. This clonotype was detected a few times. Its target is not known. Here the sequenced sample was cultured CD8+ T cells from PBMCs, taken from culture after CMV antigen stimulation. This clonotype was sampled from a human donor in good health (CMV status not recorded). Some clones in this sample may be carry-over from other donors' samples.

The CDR3 region has the DNA TGTGCCAGCAGCCAAGCAGGATACAATGAGCAGTTCTTC. This encodes CASSQAGYNEQFF. V is TRBV4-2 and J is TRBJ2-1, with unresolved D. CDR1 is LGHNA and CDR2 is YNFKEQ in the germline V gene. V shed 1 base and J shed 4 bases, with 5 bases lying between them. CDR3 length equals 13 residues.